This T cell receptor (beta chain) was recorded in a study of graft-versus-host responses after intestinal transplantation. In the study overall: Recipients received multivisceral, liver-intestinal, or isolated intestinal transplants. General observations from the study: Circulating GvH clone levels at their peak were associated with HvG declines (early post-transplant). Detected in recipient marrow were GvH clones, some of which were first observed in ileum or blood.

V lost 4 bases and J 6 bases, leaving 12 bases between the germline ends. The CDR3 runs 13 residues. In germline, CDR1 is LGHNA, CDR2 YSLEER. Only in-frame clones appear in the TCRdb table, and some are missing; sequencing was by immunoSEQ multiplex PCR. The sample contains about 41,000 clones, about 95% of which appear only once. Turning to this clone: No antigen is known for it.

The source was unstimulated CD8+ T cells sorted from spleen or lymph node cells, collected before transplant. This clonotype was obtained from a human donor who was the organ donor for an intestinal transplant. This chain joins TRBV4-3 and TRBJ1-2; a possible D gene is TRBD1 (5 bases). This chain's CDR3 is CASSPHGGDGYTF. The DNA of the CDR3 is TGCGCCAGCAGCCCTCACGGGGGAGATGGCTACACCTTC.